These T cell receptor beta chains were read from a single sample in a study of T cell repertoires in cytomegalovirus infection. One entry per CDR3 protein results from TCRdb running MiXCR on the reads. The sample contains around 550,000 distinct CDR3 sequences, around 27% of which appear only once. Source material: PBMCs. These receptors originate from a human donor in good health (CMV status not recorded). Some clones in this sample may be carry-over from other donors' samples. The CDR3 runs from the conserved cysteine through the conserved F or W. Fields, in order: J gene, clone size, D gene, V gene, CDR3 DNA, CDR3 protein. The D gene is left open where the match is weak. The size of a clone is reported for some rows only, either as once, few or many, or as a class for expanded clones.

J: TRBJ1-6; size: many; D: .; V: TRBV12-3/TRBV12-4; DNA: TGTGCCAGCAGTATAAACAGGGAATCACCCCTCCACTTT; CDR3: CASSINRESPLHF
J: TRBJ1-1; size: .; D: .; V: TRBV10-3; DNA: TGTGCCATCAGTGAGTATAAGGCGGAGAACACTGAAGCTTTCTTT; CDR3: CAISEYKAENTEAFF
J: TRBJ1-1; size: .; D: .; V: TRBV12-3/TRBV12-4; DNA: TGTGCCAGCAGTGATACAAAGAACACTGAAGCTTTCTTT; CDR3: CASSDTKNTEAFF
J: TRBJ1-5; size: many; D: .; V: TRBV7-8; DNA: TGTGCCAGCAGACGAAATACAGGGTCCGGCAATCAGCCCCAGCATTTT; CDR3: CASRRNTGSGNQPQHF
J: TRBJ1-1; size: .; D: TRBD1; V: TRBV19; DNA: TGTGCCAGTACCGCCAGGACAGGGGGCACTGAAGCTTTCTTT; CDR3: CASTARTGGTEAFF
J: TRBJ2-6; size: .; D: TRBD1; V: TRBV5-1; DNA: TGCGCCAGCAGCACCACAGGGGCTGGGGCCAACGTCCTGACTTTC; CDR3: CASSTTGAGANVLTF
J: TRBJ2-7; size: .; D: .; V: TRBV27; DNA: TGTGCCACACTTACCCGCTACGAGCAGTACTTC; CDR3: CATLTRYEQYF
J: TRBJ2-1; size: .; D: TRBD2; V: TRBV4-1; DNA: TGCGCCAGCAGCCAAGACCCTAGCGGGAGGGATGAGCAGTTCTTC; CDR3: CASSQDPSGRDEQFF
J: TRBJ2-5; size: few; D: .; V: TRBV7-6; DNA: TGTGCCAGCATCGATTACAGGGCCCAAGAGACCCAGTACTTC; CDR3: CASIDYRAQETQYF
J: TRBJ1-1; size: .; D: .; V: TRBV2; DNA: TGTGCCAGCAGTGCCTCATTGACACCAAACACTGAAGCTTTCTTT; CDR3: CASSASLTPNTEAFF
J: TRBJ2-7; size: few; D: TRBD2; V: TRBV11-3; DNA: TGTGCCAGCAGCCCTAGCGGGATCCCACGGGAGCAGTACTTC; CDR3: CASSPSGIPREQYF
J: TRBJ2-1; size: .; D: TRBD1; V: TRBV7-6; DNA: TGTGCCAGCAGCTTAGATACGGGACAGGGTAATGAGCAGTTCTTC; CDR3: CASSLDTGQGNEQFF
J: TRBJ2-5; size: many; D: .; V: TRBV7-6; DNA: TGTGCCAGCAGCTCAGGGACTGTTGAGACCCAGTACTTC; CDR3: CASSSGTVETQYF
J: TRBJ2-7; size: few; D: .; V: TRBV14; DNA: TGTGCCAGCAGCCAAGACCTATGGTACGAGCAGTACTTC; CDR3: CASSQDLWYEQYF
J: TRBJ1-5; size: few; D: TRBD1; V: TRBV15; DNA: TGTGCCACCAGCAGAGGCGGGACAGGTCAAAATCAGCCCCAGCATTTT; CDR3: CATSRGGTGQNQPQHF
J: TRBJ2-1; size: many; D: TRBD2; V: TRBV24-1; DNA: TGTGCCACCAGTGCCCGGGGGCTCCGGACCCTAGCGGGCCCCTTTGGTGAGCAGTTCTTC; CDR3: CATSARGLRTLAGPFGEQFF
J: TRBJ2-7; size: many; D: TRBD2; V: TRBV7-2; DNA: TGTGCCAGCAGCACACCACTAGCGGGAGGCGCCCTGAACTACGAGCAGTACTTC; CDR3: CASSTPLAGGALNYEQYF
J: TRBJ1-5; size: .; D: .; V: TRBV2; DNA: TGTGCCAGCAGTGGCGGGACGACAGGCAATCAGCCCCAGCATTTT; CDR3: CASSGGTTGNQPQHF
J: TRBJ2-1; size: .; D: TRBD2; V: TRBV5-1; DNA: TGCGCCAGCACCCCGGGACTAGCGACGCCAAGCTCCTACAATGAGCAGTTCTTC; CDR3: CASTPGLATPSSYNEQFF
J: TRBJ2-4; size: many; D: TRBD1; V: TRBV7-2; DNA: TGTGCCAGCAGCAAGGGTGTGGACAGGGGAAACATTCAGTACTTC; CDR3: CASSKGVDRGNIQYF
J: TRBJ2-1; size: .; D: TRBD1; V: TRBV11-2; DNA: TGTGCCAGCAGGGACAGGGTTTACTACAATGAGCAGTTCTTC; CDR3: CASRDRVYYNEQFF
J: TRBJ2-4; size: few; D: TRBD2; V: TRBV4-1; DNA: TGCGCCAGCAGCCAGGCTAGCGGGAATAACATTCAGTACTTC; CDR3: CASSQASGNNIQYF
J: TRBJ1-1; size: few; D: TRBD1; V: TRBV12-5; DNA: TGTGCTAGTGGGATTGGACAGGGGGGGACTGAAGCTTTCTTT; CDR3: CASGIGQGGTEAFF
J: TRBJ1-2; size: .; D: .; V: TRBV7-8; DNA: TGTGCCAGCAGCTTAGGAACAGGGTACGGCTATGGCTACACCTTC; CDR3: CASSLGTGYGYGYTF
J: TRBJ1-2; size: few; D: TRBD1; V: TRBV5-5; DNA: TGTGCCAGCAGCTTATCGGCAGGGGGGAACTATGGCTACACCTTC; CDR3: CASSLSAGGNYGYTF
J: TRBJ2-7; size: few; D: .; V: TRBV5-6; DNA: TGTGCCAGCAGCTTTGGACGCGGACGCGAGCAGTACTTC; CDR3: CASSFGRGREQYF
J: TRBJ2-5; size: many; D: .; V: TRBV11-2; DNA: TGTGCCAGCAGCCCGATCGAATTGAGGGAAGAGACCCAGTACTTC; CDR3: CASSPIELREETQYF
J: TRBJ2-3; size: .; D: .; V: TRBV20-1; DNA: TGCAGTGCTAGATATCCGGGTCTCACAGATACGCAGTATTTT; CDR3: CSARYPGLTDTQYF
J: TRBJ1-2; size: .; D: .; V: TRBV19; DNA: TGTGCCAGTAGTACAGGACTGATTAACTATGGCTACACCTTC; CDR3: CASSTGLINYGYTF
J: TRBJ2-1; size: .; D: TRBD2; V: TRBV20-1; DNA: TGCAGTGCTAGTGGGACTAGCGGGGATAACAATGAGCAGTTCTTC; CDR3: CSASGTSGDNNEQFF
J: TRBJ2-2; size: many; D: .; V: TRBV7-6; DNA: TGTGCCAGCAGCCCAAGTGCAGGGCACGGGGAGCTGTTTTTT; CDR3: CASSPSAGHGELFF
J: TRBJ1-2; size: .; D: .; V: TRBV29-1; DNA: TGCAGCGTTGAATACGTGGGGTGGAGGGGCTACACCTTC; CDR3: CSVEYVGWRGYTF
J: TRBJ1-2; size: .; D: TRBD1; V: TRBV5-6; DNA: TGTGCCAGCAGTTATCCGGGACAGGAGACTTATGGCTACACCTTC; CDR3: CASSYPGQETYGYTF
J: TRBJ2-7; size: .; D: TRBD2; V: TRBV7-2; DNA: TGTGCCAGCAGCTATGAACTATCGGGAGGGATACCCTACGAGCAGTACTTC; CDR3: CASSYELSGGIPYEQYF
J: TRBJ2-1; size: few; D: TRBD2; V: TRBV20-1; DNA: TGCAGTGCTAGAGCCACCGGGACTAGCGGACGGGGTGAGCAGTTCTTC; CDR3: CSARATGTSGRGEQFF
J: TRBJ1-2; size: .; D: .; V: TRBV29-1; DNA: TGCAGCGTTGATTGGGACGCTGGCTACACCTTC; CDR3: CSVDWDAGYTF
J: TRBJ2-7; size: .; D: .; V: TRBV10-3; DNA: TGTGCCATCAAAACCGCCGGAACCTACGAGCAGTACTTC; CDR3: CAIKTAGTYEQYF
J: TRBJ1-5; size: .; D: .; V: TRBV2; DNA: TGTGCCAGCGGCACAAACAGGTATGGGTCGCCCCAGCATTTT; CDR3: CASGTNRYGSPQHF
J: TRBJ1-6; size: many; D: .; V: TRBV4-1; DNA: TGCGCCAGCAGCCAAGACGCTAATCCCCTCCACTTT; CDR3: CASSQDANPLHF
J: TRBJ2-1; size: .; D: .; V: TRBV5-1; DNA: TGCGCCAGCAGCTCCGGCCGACTCAACTCCTACAATGAGCAGTTCTTC; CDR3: CASSSGRLNSYNEQFF
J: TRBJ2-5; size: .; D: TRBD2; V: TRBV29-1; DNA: TGCAGCGTATACGGGAGGGGAGAGACCCAGTACTTC; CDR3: CSVYGRGETQYF
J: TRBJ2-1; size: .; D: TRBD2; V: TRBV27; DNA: TGTGCCAGCAGTTTGAGAGCGGGAGGGCCGAGAGTAAGTGAGGATGAGCAGTTCTTC; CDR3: CASSLRAGGPRVSEDEQFF
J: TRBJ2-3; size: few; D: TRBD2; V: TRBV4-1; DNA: TGCGCCAGCAGCCCCGGGACTAGCGGGAGCTCAGATACGCAGTATTTT; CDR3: CASSPGTSGSSDTQYF
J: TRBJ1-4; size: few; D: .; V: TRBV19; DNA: TGTGCCAGTAGTATAGAACCTGGAGGAACTAATGAAAAACTGTTTTTT; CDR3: CASSIEPGGTNEKLFF
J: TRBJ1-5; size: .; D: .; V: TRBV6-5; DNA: TGTGCCAGCAGCCCACAGACAGGAAGCAATCAGCCCCAGCATTTT; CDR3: CASSPQTGSNQPQHF
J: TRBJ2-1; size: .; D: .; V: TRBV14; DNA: TGTGCCAGCAGCCAAGAGGAGTGGCGCAATGAGCAGTTCTTC; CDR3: CASSQEEWRNEQFF
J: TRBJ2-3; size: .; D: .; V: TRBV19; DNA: TGTGCCAGTAGTGTCGACAGGGACGGGAGAGATACGCAGTATTTT; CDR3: CASSVDRDGRDTQYF
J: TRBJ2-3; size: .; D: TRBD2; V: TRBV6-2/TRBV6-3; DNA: TGTGCCACCGGACTAGCGGGCGGAGATACGCAGTATTTT; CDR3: CATGLAGGDTQYF
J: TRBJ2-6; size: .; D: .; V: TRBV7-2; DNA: TGTGCCAGCAGCTTAGGTCGGGGGCAGGGGTCTGGGGCCAACGTCCTGACTTTC; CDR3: CASSLGRGQGSGANVLTF